The T cell receptor beta chain described here comes from a study of blood T cell repertoires in COVID-19. The CDR3 totals 16 residues. Germline V gives CDR1 KGHSH, CDR2 LQKENI. The germline V and J ends were trimmed by 3 bases and 0 bases, with 13 bases remaining between them. TCRdb's table, derived via immunoSEQ multiplex PCR, lists solely in-frame clones and lacks some. Of 200,000 to 300,000 clones in the sample, about 68% were seen once. This sequence was found in a woman over 75 with acute or convalescent COVID-19. The chain joins TRBV18 to TRBJ2-3; D is perhaps TRBD2 (6 bases). Sequencing was performed on peripheral blood. CDR3 region: CASSPQGLLSTDTQYF. The CDR3 DNA is TGTGCCAGCTCACCCCAGGGACTCCTGAGCACAGATACGCAGTATTTT. The full variable domain, its missing parts supplied by reference TRBV18 and TRBJ2-3, is NAGVMQNPRHLVRRRGQEARLRCSPMKGHSHVYWYRQLPEEGLKFMVYLQKENIIDESGMPKERFSAEFPKEGPSILRIQQVVRGDSAAYFCASSPQGLLSTDTQYFGPGTRLTVL.